Each of the 11 T cell receptor beta chains below was sequenced from the same sample in a study of shared clonotypes between healthy human individuals. Sequenced by immunoSEQ multiplex PCR; TCRdb stores in-frame clones only, minus some. The repertoire holds about 660,000 clones, with around 67% as singletons. The specimen was memory CD4+ T cells sorted from blood. Subset meaning: CD45RA-negative fraction. The receptors were sampled from a woman aged 25 to 39 in good health.

Points on this clone: This likely came from a read error, as a far larger clone is one base away. Other DNA sequences from this sample encode an identical CDR3 as well. The chain carries TRBV5-1 and TRBJ2-1; 7 bases agree with TRBD2. V shed 4 bases, J shed 1 base, and the junction held 5 bases outside the gene matches. The CDR3 consists of 15 residues. Germline loops: CDR1 SGHRS, CDR2 YFSETQ. In DNA, the CDR3 is TGCGCCAGCAGCGCCTCTAGCGGTTCCTACAATGAGCAGTTCTTC. Its translation: CASSASSGSYNEQFF.

Of note for this clone: A read error may explain this, as a much larger clone is one base away. The chain carries TRBV28 and TRBJ1-1; D is unresolved. Germline V CDR1 and CDR2: MDHEN, SYDVKM. The V end lost 7 bases, the J end lost 1 base, and 4 bases lay between the germline ends. The CDR3 consists of 11 residues. CDR3 residues: CASKGNTEAFF. CDR3 DNA sequence: TGTGCCAGCAAGGGGAACACTGAAGCTTTCTTT.

This sequence joins TRBV5-6 and TRBJ2-1; possible D gene TRBD1, 5 bases. The CDR3 has 14 residues. Germline CDR1 SGHDT, CDR2 YYEEEE. V shed 4 bases and J shed 0 bases, with 8 bases lying between them. The CDR3 DNA is TGTGCCAGCAGCGACAGCTACTCCTACAATGAGCAGTTCTTC. Translating it yields CASSDSYSYNEQFF. Full variable domain (missing parts from reference TRBV5-6 and TRBJ2-1): DAGVTQSPTHLIKTRGQQVTLRCSPKSGHDTVSWYQQALGQGPQFIFQYYEEEERQRGNFPDRFSGHQFPNYSSELNVNALLLGDSALYLCASSDSYSYNEQFFGPGTRLTVL.

The rearrangement joins TRBV2 to TRBJ1-2, with 8 bases fitting TRBD1. The trim removed 6 bases at V and 8 bases at J, leaving 11 bases unmatched. The CDR3 extends over 14 amino acids. Germline CDR1 and CDR2: SNHLY and FYNNEI. CDR3 nucleotide sequence: TGTGCCAGCAGAGATCAGGGGGCGGAGAACGGCTACACCTTC. This sequence encodes CASRDQGAENGYTF.

The chain carries TRBV28 and TRBJ1-1, with TRBD1 matching 10 bases. The CDR3 spans 12 residues. Germline-derived CDR1 and CDR2 are MDHEN and SYDVKM. The V and J ends lost 8 bases and 4 bases, in that order; junction bases with no gene match: 1. The DNA for the CDR3 is TGTGCCAGCGGGACAGGGGTCACTGAAGCTTTCTTT. Protein sequence: CASGTGVTEAFF.

As concerns this clone: A much larger clone is a single base away; this may be a read error. This CDR3 is also generated by other DNA sequences in the sample. CDR3: CASSSYQETQYF. Written as DNA, the CDR3 is TGTGCCAGCAGCTCGTACCAAGAGACCCAGTACTTC. The chain carries TRBV7-2 and TRBJ2-5; D call uncertain. The V end lost 4 bases, the J end lost 0 bases, and 3 bases lay between the germline ends. This CDR3 has 12 amino acids. Germline V gene lookup returns CDR1 SGHTA and CDR2 FQGNSA.

The chain is built from TRBV4-1 and TRBJ2-1; D might be TRBD1 or TRBD2, each matching 5 bases. This CDR3 comprises 17 residues. V dropped 0 bases and J dropped 0 bases, with 12 bases sitting between them. Looked up from germline, CDR1 is MGHRA and CDR2 is YSYEKL. The chain's CDR3 is CASSQDRGTSSYNEQFF. The DNA for the CDR3 is TGCGCCAGCAGCCAAGACCGGGGCACAAGCTCCTACAATGAGCAGTTCTTC.

This clone was seen repeatedly, ten times or more. The rearrangement links TRBV28 to TRBJ1-4; no clear D gene. With 5 bases removed from V and 8 bases from J, the gap between germline ends came to 27 bases. The germline CDR1 and CDR2 sequences are MDHEN and SYDVKM. CDR3 size: 18 residues. CDR3 sequence: CASSAAGVSSLPSEKLFF. DNA of the CDR3: TGTGCCAGCAGTGCCGCCGGAGTCAGCTCATTGCCCAGCGAAAAACTGTTTTTT.

The chain carries TRBV7-8 and TRBJ2-5; 7 bases agree with TRBD1. Gene TRBJ2-7 matches the end of the DNA better, so the J call may be wrong. The CDR3 is made up of 18 amino acids. Germline assignment: CDR1 SGHVS and CDR2 FQNEAQ. The CDR3 nucleotides are TGTGCCAGCAGCCCAGGTGTGCATGTAGGGGGCAAGTCCGGCGAGCAGTACTTC. Its protein is CASSPGVHVGGKSGEQYF.

This chain joins TRBV15 and TRBJ1-2, with a possible D match to TRBD1 (6 bases). Germline assignment: CDR1 LNHNV and CDR2 YYDKDF (reference sequence). This CDR3 contains 14 residues. The germline V and J ends were trimmed by 1 base and 3 bases, with 9 bases remaining between them. The CDR3 DNA reads TGTGCCACCAGCAGAGTTGGGGGCGACTATGGCTACACCTTC. As protein: CATSRVGGDYGYTF.

The rearrangement uses TRBV2 and TRBJ2-1, with D possibly matching TRBD1 (6 bases). Germline CDR1 reads SNHLY; CDR2 reads FYNNEI. CDR3 length: 13 residues. Trimming cost V 4 bases and J 7 bases, with 11 bases left between them. This CDR3 reads CASSVTGRNEQFF. For the CDR3, the DNA is TGTGCCAGCAGTGTCACAGGGCGGAATGAGCAGTTCTTC.